The T cell receptor beta chain described here comes from a study of T cell responses to AZD1222 COVID-19 vaccine. Remarks on this clone: Its antigen is not identified.

Study-wide results and limits: Most donors were white British and more were female, and clonal diversity was possibly underestimated.

Trimming cost V 5 bases and J 5 bases, with 7 bases left between them. CDR3 size: 11 residues. The protocol was immunoSEQ multiplex PCR, while the TCRdb copy is restricted to in-frame clones and leaves out a portion. The sample holds approximately 190,000 clones, 93% seen once. The chain carries TRBV12-3 or TRBV12-4 and TRBJ2-7, with D uncertain. The source of this sequence is an adult who received the AZD1222 COVID-19 vaccine. The sequenced sample was peripheral blood, obtained 28 days after the second AZD1222 dose. CDR3 nucleotide sequence: TGTGCCAGCAGTAATGTCCACGAGCAGTACTTC. It specifies CASSNVHEQYF.